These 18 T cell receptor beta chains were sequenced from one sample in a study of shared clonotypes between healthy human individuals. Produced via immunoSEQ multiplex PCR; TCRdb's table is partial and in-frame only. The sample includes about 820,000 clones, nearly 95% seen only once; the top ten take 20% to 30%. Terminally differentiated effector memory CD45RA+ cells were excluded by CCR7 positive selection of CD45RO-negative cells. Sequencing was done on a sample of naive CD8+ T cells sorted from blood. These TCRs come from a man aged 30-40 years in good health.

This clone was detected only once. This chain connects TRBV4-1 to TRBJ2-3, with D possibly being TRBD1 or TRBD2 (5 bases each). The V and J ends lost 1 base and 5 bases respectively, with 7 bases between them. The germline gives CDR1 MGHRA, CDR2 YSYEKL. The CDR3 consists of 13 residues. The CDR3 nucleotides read TGCGCCAGCAGCCAAGTGGGGGAAGATACGCAGTATTTT. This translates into CASSQVGEDTQYF.

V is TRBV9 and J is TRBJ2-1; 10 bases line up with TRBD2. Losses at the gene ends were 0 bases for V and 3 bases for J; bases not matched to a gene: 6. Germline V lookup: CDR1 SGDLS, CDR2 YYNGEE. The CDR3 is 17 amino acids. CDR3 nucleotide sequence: TGTGCCAGCAGCGTAGCGCGGACTAGCGGACTCTACAATGAGCAGTTCTTC. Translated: CASSVARTSGLYNEQFF.

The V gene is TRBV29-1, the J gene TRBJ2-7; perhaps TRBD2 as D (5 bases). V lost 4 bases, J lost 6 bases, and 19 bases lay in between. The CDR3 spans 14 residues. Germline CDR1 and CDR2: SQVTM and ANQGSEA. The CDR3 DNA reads TGCAGCGTTGCCGGGGAGAACTCCGCCATCGAGCAGTACTTC. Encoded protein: CSVAGENSAIEQYF.

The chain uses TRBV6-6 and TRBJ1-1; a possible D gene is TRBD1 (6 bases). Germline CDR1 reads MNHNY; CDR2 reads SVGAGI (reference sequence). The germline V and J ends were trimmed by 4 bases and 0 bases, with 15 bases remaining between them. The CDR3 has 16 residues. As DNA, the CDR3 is TGTGCCAGCAGTTTCCCCATACAGGGAATGAACACTGAAGCTTTCTTT. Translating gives CASSFPIQGMNTEAFF.

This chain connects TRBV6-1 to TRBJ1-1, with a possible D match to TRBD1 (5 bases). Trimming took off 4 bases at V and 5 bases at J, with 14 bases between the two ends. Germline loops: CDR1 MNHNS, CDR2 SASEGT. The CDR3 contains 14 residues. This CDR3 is CASSGGTTGTEAFF. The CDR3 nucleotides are TGTGCCAGCAGTGGAGGGACCACGGGAACTGAAGCTTTCTTT.

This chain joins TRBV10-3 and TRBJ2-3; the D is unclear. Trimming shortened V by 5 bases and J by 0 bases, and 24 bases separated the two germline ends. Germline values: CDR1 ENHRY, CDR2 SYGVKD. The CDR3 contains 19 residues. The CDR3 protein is CAISWSPDDNPYSTDTQYF. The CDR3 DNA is TGTGCCATCAGTTGGTCCCCAGACGACAATCCATATAGCACAGATACGCAGTATTTT.

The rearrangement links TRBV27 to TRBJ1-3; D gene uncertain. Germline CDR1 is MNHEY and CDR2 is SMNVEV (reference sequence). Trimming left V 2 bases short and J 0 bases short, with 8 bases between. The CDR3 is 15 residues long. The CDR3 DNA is TGTGCCAGCAGTTTAATAGGAAACTCTGGAAACACCATATATTTT. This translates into CASSLIGNSGNTIYF.

CDR3 DNA: TGTGCCATCCGGGACAGGGGTGGCGAGACCCAGTACTTC. Its protein is CAIRDRGGETQYF. The chain is built from TRBV10-3 and TRBJ2-5; 10 nucleotides agree with TRBD1. The CDR3 is 13 amino acids. The V gene end was trimmed by 8 bases and the J gene end by 5 bases; junction bases not matched to a gene: 5. Looked up from germline, CDR1 is ENHRY and CDR2 is SYGVKD.

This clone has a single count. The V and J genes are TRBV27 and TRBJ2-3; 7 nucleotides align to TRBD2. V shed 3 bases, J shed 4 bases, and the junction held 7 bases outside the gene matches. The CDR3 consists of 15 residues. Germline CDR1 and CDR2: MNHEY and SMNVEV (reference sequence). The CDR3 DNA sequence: TGTGCCAGCAGTTTCTGGCGGGAGCGGTCAGATACGCAGTATTTT. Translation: CASSFWRERSDTQYF.

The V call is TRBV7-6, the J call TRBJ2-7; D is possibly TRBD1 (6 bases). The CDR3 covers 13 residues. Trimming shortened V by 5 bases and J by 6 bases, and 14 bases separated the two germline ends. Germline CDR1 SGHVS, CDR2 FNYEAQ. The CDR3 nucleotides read TGTGCCAGCAGCCGGACAGCCTTTGGCGAGCAGTACTTC. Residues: CASSRTAFGEQYF. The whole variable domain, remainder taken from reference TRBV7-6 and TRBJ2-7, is GAGVSQSPRYKVTKRGQDVALRCDPISGHVSLYWYRQALGQGPEFLTYFNYEAQQDKSGLPNDRFSAERPEGSISTLTIQRTEQRDSAMYRCASSRTAFGEQYFGPGTRLTVT.

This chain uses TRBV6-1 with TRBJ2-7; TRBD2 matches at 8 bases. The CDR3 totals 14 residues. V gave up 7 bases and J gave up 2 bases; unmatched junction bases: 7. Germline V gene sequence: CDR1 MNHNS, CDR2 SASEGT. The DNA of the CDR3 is TGTGCCAGCAAAGAAGCGGGAGTCCCCTACGAGCAGTACTTC. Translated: CASKEAGVPYEQYF.

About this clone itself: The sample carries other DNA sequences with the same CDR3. This chain's CDR3 is CASSLDRSSYNEQFF. The CDR3 nucleotides are TGCGCCAGCAGCTTGGATAGAAGCTCCTACAATGAGCAGTTCTTC. V gene TRBV5-1 combines with J gene TRBJ2-1; D remains unclear. Trimming stripped 0 bases from V and 0 bases from J, with 7 bases between. Germline assignment: CDR1 SGHRS and CDR2 YFSETQ. This CDR3 is built from 15 residues.

CDR3 loop: CASSLTDGRQYNEQFF. The DNA for the CDR3 is TGTGCCAGCAGCTTAACCGACGGAAGACAATACAATGAGCAGTTCTTC. The chain links TRBV7-9 to TRBJ2-1, with D hard to call. This CDR3 is 16 amino acids long. Germline loops: CDR1 SEHNR, CDR2 FQNEAQ (reference sequence). V was trimmed by 2 bases and J by 4 bases, leaving 15 bases between them.

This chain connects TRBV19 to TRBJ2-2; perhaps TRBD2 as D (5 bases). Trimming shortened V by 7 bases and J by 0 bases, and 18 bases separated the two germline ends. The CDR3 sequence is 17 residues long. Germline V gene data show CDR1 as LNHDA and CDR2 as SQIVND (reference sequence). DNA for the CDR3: TGTGCCAGTACTCAACCTACCGGACTGGCGAACACCGGGGAGCTGTTTTTT. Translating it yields CASTQPTGLANTGELFF.

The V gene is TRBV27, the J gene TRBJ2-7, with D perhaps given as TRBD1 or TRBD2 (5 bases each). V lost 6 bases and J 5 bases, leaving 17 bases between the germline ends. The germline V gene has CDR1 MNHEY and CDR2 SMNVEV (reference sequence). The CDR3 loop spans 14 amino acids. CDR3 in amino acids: CASSPGTTDDEQYF. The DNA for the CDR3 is TGTGCCAGCAGCCCCGGGACGACAGATGACGAGCAGTACTTC.

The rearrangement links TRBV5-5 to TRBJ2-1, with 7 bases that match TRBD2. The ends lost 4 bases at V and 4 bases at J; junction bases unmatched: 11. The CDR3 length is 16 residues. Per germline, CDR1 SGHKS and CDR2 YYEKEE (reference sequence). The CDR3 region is CASSARASGLYNEQFF. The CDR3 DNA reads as TGTGCCAGCAGCGCCCGGGCTAGCGGACTATACAATGAGCAGTTCTTC.

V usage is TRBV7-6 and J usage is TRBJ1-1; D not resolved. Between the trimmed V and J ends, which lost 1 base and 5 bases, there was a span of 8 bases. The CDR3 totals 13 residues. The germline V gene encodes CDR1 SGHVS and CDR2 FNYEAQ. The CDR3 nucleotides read TGTGCCAGCAGCTTAGATATGGGTACTGAAGCTTTCTTT. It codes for CASSLDMGTEAFF.

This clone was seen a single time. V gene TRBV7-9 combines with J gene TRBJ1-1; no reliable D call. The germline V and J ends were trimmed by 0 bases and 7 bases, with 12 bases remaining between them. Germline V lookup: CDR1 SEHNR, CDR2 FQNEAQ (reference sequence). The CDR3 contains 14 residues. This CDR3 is CASSLAEETIEAFF. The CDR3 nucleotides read TGTGCCAGCAGCTTAGCGGAAGAGACGATTGAAGCTTTCTTT.